The sequence of this T cell receptor (beta chain) was determined in a study of blood T cells in healthy people across ages. Looking at the study overall: Capture by template switching was about one barcoded beta molecule per two T cells. Study-level results: Long-lived donors carried more naive CD4+ cells and greater diversity than aged donors. Diversity of TCR beta correlated strongly with naive T cell percentage.

This clonotype was seen a handful of times. Its specificity is not known. A sample-barcoded 5' primer and a J-beta primer mix were used in a second PCR of roughly 6 to 12 cycles. TCRdb reprocessed the 5' RACE reads with MiXCR, giving one entry per CDR3 protein. The sample has approximately 1.5 million distinct CDR3 sequences; roughly 32% are singletons. CDR3 length: 12 residues. The V gene's germline CDR1 is DFQATT and CDR2 SNEGSKA (reference sequence). V dropped 4 bases and J dropped 2 bases, with 8 bases sitting between them. Sequencing used blood. This receptor was taken from a woman aged 25 to 45 in good health. The chain carries TRBV20-1 and TRBJ1-2; D is uncertain. CDR3 nucleotides: TGCAGTGCTATCCCCACCAACTATGGCTACACCTTC. Its protein product is CSAIPTNYGYTF.